This T cell receptor delta chain was captured in a study of delta chains in infants with herpesvirus infections. About the research overall: A Ugandan infant cohort was followed from birth for primary CMV.

PBMC RNA was reverse transcribed using gamma-chain- and delta-chain-specific primers. TCRdb reanalysed the RT-PCR reads with CATT. Found here are approximately 960 delta-chain clones, about a third of them singletons; the top ten hold roughly a tenth. The sample in question was peripheral blood, obtained at time point 2 of longitudinal follow-up. This sequence originates from a human donor who was a Ugandan infant, either HIV-exposed or HIV-unexposed (not recorded which).

DNA for the CDR3: TGTGCTCTTGGGGAACTCCCCCTTCCTCGACCCCCTTACCCTACGATGGGTAATGTTCTGGGGTATACCGATAAACTCATCTTT. Its translation: CALGELPLPRPPYPTMGNVLGYTDKLIF. The chain has TRDV1 and TRDJ1, with D maybe TRDD2 (7 bases). Between the trimmed V and J ends, which lost 0 bases and 2 bases, there was a span of 49 bases. CDR1 is TSWWSYY, CDR2 QGS, per germline. The CDR3 length is 28 residues.